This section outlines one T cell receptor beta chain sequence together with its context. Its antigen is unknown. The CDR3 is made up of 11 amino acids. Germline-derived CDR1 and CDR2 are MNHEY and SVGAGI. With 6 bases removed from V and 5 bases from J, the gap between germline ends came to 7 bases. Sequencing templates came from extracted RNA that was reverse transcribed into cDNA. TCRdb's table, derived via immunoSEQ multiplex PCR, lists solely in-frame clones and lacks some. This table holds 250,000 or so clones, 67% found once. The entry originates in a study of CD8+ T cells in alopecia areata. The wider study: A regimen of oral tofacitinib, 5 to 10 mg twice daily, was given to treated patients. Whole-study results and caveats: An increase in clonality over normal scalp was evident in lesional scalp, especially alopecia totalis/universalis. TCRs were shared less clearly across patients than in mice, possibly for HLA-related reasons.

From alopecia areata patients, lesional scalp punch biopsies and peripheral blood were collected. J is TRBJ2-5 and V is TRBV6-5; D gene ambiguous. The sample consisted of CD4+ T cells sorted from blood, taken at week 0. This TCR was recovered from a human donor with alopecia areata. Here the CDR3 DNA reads TGTGCCAGCAGCCTCCACGAGACCCAGTACTTC. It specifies CASSLHETQYF.